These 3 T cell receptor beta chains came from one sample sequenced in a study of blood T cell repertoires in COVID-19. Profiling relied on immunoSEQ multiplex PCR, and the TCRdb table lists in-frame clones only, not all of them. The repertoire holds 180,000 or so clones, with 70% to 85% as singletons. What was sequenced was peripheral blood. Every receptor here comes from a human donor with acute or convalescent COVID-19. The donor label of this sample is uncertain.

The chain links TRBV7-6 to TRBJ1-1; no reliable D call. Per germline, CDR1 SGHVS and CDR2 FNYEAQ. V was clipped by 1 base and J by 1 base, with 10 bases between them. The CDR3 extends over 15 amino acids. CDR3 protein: CASSLGQDSNTEAFF. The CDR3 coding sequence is TGTGCCAGCAGCTTAGGGCAGGACTCGAACACTGAAGCTTTCTTT.

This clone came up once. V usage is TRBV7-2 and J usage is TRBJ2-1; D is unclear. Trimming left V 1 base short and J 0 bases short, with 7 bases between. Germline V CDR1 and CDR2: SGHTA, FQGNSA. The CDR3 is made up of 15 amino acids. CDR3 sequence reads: CASSLGANSYNEQFF. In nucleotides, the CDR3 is TGTGCCAGCAGCTTAGGGGCTAACTCCTACAATGAGCAGTTCTTC.

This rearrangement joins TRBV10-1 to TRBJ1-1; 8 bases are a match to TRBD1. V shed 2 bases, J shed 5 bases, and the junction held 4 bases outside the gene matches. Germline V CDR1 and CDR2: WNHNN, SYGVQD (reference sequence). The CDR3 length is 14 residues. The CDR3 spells CASSEGDRYTEAFF. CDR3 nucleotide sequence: TGCGCCAGCAGTGAGGGGGACAGGTATACTGAAGCTTTCTTT.